The source of this T cell receptor beta chain is a study of early T cells in non-severe SARS-CoV-2 infection. Via MiXCR, TCRdb re-called the 5' RACE reads, giving one row per CDR3 protein. The top ten clones hold about 1.3% of a sample with over 95,000 distinct CDR3 sequences, 16% of them seen once. J gave up 3 bases and V 3 bases, and 3 bases lay outside the gene matches. The CDR3 length is 14 residues. In germline, CDR1 is ENHRY, CDR2 SYGVKD. This clonotype came up a few times. Source material: whole blood. This chain joins TRBV10-3 and TRBJ2-7, with 9 bases lining up with TRBD1. This TCR was recovered from an adult who was a healthcare worker with PCR-confirmed SARS-CoV-2 infection or an uninfected control (not recorded which). In nucleotides, the CDR3 is TGTGCCATCAGTGAAGTGACAGGGGGCTACGAGCAGTACTTC. Translating gives CAISEVTGGYEQYF.